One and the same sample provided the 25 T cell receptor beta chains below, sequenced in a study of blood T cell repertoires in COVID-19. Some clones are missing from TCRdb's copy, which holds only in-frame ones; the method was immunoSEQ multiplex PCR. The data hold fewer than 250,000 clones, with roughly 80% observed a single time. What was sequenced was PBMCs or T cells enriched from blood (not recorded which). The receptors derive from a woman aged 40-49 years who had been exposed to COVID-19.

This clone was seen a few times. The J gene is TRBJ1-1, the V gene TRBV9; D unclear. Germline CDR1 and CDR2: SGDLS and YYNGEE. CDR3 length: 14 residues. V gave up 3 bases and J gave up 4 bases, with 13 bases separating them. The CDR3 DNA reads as TGTGCCAGCAGCGCGTTCGGGGTTGGCACTGAAGCTTTCTTT. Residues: CASSAFGVGTEAFF.

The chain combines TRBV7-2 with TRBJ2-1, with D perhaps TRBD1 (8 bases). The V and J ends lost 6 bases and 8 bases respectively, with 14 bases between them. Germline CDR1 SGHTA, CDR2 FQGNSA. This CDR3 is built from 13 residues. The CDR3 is CASRDREGHEQFF. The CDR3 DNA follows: TGTGCCAGCAGGGACAGGGAGGGTCATGAGCAGTTCTTC.

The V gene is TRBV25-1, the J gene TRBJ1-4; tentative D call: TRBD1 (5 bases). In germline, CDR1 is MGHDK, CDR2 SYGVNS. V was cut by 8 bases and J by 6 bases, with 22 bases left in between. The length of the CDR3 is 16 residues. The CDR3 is CASRGEVSINHEKLFF. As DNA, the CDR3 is TGTGCCAGCCGGGGGGAGGTCTCAATAAATCATGAAAAACTGTTTTTT.

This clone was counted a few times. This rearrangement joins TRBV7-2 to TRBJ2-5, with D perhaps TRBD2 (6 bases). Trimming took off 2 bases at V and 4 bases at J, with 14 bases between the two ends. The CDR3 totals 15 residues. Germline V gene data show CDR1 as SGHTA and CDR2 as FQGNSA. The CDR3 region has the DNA TGTGCCAGCAGCTTATCCAGCACCGGGGGAGAGACCCAGTACTTC. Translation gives CASSLSSTGGETQYF.

The CDR3: CASSPSPGGDYGYTF. The CDR3, as DNA: TGTGCCAGCTCACCCTCACCGGGGGGGGACTATGGCTACACCTTC. V and J are TRBV18 and TRBJ1-2; perhaps TRBD1 as D (5 bases). The CDR3 is made up of 15 amino acids. Germline V gene sequence: CDR1 KGHSH, CDR2 LQKENI. V was trimmed by 3 bases and J by 3 bases, leaving 14 bases between them.

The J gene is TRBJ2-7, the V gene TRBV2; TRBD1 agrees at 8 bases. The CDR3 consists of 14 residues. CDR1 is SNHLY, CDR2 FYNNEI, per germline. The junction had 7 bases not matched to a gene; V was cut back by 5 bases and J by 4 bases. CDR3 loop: CASSTGTGVYEQYF. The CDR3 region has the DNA TGTGCCAGCAGTACCGGGACAGGAGTTTACGAGCAGTACTTC.

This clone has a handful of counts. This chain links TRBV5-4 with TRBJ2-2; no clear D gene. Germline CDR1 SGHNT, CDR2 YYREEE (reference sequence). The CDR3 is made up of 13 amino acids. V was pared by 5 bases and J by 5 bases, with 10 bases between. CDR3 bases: TGTGCCAGCAGTCCCACTACTACCGGGGAGCTGTTTTTT. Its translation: CASSPTTTGELFF.

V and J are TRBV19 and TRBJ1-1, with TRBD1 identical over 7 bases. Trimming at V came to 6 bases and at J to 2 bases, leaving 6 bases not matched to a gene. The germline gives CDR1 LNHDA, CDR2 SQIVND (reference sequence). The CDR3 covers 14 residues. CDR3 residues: CASSARQGNTEAFF. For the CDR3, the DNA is TGTGCCAGTAGCGCCCGACAGGGAAACACTGAAGCTTTCTTT. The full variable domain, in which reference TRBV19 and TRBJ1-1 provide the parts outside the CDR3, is DGGITQSPKYLFRKEGQNVTLSCEQNLNHDAMYWYRQDPGQGLRLIYYSQIVNDFQKGDIAEGYSVSREKKESFPLTVTSAQKNPTAFYLCASSARQGNTEAFFGQGTRLTVV.

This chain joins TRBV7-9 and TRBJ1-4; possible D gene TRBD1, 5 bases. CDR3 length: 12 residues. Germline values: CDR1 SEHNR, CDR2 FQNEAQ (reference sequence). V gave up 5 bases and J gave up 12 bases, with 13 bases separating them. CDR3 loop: CASSSLGGELFF. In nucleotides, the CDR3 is TGTGCCAGCAGCAGTTTGGGGGGGGAACTGTTTTTT.

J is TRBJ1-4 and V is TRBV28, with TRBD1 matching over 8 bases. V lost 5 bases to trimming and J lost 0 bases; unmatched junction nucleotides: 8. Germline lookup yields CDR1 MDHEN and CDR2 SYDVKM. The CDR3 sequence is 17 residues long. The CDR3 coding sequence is TGTGCCAGCAGTCCCCCGGGACAGGAAACAACTAATGAAAAACTGTTTTTT. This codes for CASSPPGQETTNEKLFF. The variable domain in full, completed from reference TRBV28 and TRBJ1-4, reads DVKVTQSSRYLVKRTGEKVFLECVQDMDHENMFWYRQDPGLGLRLIYFSYDVKMKEKGDIPEGYSVSREKKERFSLILESASTNQTSMYLCASSPPGQETTNEKLFFGSGTQLSVL.

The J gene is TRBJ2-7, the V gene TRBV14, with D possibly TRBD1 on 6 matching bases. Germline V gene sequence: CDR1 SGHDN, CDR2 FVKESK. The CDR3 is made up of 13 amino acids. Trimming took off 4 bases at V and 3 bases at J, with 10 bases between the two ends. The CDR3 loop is CASSPRTDYEQYF. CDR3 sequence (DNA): TGTGCCAGCAGCCCACGGACAGACTACGAGCAGTACTTC.

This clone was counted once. CDR3 sequence reads: CASSHSTRDSTNYGYTF. CDR3 in DNA: TGTGCCAGCAGCCACTCTACACGGGACAGCACCAACTATGGCTACACCTTC. The V gene is TRBV7-9, the J gene TRBJ1-2, with 7 bases aligning to TRBD1. The CDR3 length is 17 residues. Germline CDR1 and CDR2: SEHNR and FQNEAQ (reference sequence). The junction had 14 bases not matched to a gene; V was cut back by 5 bases and J by 2 bases.

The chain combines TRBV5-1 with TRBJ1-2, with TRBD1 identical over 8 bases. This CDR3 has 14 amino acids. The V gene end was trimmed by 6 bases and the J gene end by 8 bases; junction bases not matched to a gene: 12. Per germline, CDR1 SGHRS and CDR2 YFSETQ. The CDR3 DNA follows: TGCGCCAGCACCTGGACAGGGCCAGATCGGGGCTACACCTTC. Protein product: CASTWTGPDRGYTF.

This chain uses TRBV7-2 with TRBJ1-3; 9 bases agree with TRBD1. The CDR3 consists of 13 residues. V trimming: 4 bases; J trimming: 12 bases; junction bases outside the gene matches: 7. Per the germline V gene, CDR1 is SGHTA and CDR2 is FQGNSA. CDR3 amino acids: CASSSWDRVDIYF. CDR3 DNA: TGTGCCAGCAGCTCCTGGGACAGGGTGGACATATATTTT. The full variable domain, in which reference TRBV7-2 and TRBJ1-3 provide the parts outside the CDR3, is GAGVSQSPSNKVTEKGKDVELRCDPISGHTALYWYRQSLGQGLEFLIYFQGNSAPDKSGLPSDRFSAERTGGSVSTLTIQRTQQEDSAVYLCASSSWDRVDIYFGEGSWLTVV.

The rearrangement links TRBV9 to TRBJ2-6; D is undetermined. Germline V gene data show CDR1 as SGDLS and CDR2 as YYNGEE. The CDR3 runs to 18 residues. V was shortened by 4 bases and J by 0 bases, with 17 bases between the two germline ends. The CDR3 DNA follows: TGTGCCAGCAGCAGATCGGCCAGGAAAAGCTCTGGGGCCAACGTCCTGACTTTC. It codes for CASSRSARKSSGANVLTF. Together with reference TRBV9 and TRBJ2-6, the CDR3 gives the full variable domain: DSGVTQTPKHLITATGQRVTLRCSPRSGDLSVYWYQQSLDQGLQFLIQYYNGEERAKGNILERFSAQQFPDLHSELNLSSLELGDSALYFCASSRSARKSSGANVLTFGAGSRLTVL.

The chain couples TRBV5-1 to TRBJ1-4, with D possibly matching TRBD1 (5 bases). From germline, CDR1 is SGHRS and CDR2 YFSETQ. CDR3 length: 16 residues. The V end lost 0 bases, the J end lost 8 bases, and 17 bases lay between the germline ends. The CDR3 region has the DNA TGCGCCAGCAGCTTGGCCGGGGGGAATCAGGAGGAAAAACTGTTTTTT. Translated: CASSLAGGNQEEKLFF. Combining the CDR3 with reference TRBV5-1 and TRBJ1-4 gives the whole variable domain KAGVTQTPRYLIKTRGQQVTLSCSPISGHRSVSWYQQTPGQGLQFLFEYFSETQRNKGNFPGRFSGRQFSNSRSEMNVSTLELGDSALYLCASSLAGGNQEEKLFFGSGTQLSVL.

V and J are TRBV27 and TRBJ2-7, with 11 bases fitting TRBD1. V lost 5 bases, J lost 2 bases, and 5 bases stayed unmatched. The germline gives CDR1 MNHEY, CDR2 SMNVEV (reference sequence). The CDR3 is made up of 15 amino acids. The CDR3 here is CASSPRTGGPYEQYF. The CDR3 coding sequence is TGTGCCAGCAGTCCCCGGACAGGGGGCCCCTACGAGCAGTACTTC.

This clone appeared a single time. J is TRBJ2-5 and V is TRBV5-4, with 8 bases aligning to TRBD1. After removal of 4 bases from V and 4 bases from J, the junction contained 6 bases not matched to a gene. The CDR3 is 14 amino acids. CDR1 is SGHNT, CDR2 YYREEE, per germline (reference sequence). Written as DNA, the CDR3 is TGTGCCAGCAGCCTTCCGGACAGGGTAGAGACCCAGTACTTC. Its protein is CASSLPDRVETQYF.

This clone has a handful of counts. The DNA of the CDR3 is TGTGCCAGCAGTGATTCACAGGGGGCACGTGAGCAGTTCTTC. This codes for CASSDSQGAREQFF. The J gene is TRBJ2-1, the V gene TRBV6-1, with 9 bases aligning to TRBD1. Germline CDR1 is MNHNS and CDR2 is SASEGT. The CDR3 spans 14 residues. J was trimmed by 9 bases and V by 3 bases; bases with no gene match: 6.

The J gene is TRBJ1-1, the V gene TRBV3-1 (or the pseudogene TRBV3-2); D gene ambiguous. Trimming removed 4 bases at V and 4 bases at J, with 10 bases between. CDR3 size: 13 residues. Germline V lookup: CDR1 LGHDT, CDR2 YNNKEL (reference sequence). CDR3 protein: CASSRRGGTEAFF. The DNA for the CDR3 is TGTGCCAGCAGCCGCCGAGGTGGCACTGAAGCTTTCTTT.

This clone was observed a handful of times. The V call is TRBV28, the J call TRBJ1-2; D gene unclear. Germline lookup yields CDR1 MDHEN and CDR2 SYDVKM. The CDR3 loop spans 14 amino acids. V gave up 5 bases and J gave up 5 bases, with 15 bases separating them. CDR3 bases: TGTGCCAGCAGTAGTTTTTTAGGACTTTATGGCTACACCTTC. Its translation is CASSSFLGLYGYTF.

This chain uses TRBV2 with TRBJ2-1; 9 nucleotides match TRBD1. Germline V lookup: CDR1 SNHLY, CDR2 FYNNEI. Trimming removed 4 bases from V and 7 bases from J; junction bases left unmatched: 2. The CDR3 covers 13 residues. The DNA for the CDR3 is TGTGCCAGCAGTGGACAGGGGGGTAATGAGCAGTTCTTC. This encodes CASSGQGGNEQFF. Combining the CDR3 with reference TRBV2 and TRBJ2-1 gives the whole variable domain EPEVTQTPSHQVTQMGQEVILRCVPISNHLYFYWYRQILGQKVEFLVSFYNNEISEKSEIFDDQFSVERPDGSNFTLKIRSTKLEDSAMYFCASSGQGGNEQFFGPGTRLTVL.

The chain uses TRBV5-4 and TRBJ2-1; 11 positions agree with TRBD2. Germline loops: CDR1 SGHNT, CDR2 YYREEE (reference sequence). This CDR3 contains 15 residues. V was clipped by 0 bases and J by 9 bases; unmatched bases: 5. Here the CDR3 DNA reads TGTGCCAGCAGCTTGGCTAGCGGGGGGTTCAGTGAGCAGTTCTTC. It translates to CASSLASGGFSEQFF.

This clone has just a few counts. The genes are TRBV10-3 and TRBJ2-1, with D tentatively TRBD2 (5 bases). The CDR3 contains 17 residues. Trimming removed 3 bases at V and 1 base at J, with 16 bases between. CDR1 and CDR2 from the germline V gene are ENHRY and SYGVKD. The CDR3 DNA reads TGTGCCATCAGTGACCATACTAGAGGTCGATCCTACAATGAGCAGTTCTTC. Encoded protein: CAISDHTRGRSYNEQFF.

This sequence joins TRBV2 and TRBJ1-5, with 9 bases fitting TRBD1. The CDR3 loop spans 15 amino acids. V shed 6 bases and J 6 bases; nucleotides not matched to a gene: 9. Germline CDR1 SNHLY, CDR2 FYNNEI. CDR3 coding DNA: TGTGCCAGCAGCGGCGGGACAGGGCGTACTCAGCCCCAGCATTTT. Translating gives CASSGGTGRTQPQHF.